This T cell receptor beta chain was identified in a study of T cell changes during pregnancy in multiple sclerosis. This table comes from immunoSEQ multiplex PCR, and its TCRdb copy is limited to in-frame clones, with some not included. The sample holds under 45,000 clones; about 89% are singletons and the top ten take about 0.6%. Germline V CDR1 and CDR2: SNHLY, FYNNEI. This CDR3 is 14 amino acids long. The V and J ends lost 1 base and 5 bases respectively, with 11 bases between them. The receptor comes from a female donor with multiple sclerosis, enrolled in a pregnancy study. V usage is TRBV2 and J usage is TRBJ1-1, with a weak D call TRBD1 (5 bases). The sequenced sample was CD4+ T cells from peripheral blood mononuclear cells, obtained in the first trimester of pregnancy. For the CDR3, the DNA is TGTGCCAGCAGTGAAGAGGGGTGGGGAACTGAAGCTTTCTTT. Translated, it gives CASSEEGWGTEAFF.